This T cell receptor beta chain was profiled in a study of blood T cell repertoires in COVID-19. Trimming took off 7 bases at V and 5 bases at J, with 17 bases between the two ends. CDR1 and CDR2 (germline): MNHEY, SVGAGI. The CDR3 is 14 amino acids. Per the original methods: Estimated nucleated cell counts came from reference gene primer amplification. Clones were sequenced by immunoSEQ multiplex PCR, and TCRdb holds only the in-frame ones, with some missing. V, J and clone size derive from that table, while D and trimming were established from the DNA sequence. The sample carries fewer than 300,000 clones, 91% recorded once.

Sequences were obtained from peripheral blood. The sequence was obtained from a woman aged 30 to 39 with COVID-19, enrolled during active disease. The gene calls are TRBV6-5 and TRBJ1-1; D is possibly TRBD1 (6 bases). The CDR3 nucleotides are TGTGCCAGCACCGGACAGTTTGAAGGGACTGAAGCTTTCTTT. It specifies CASTGQFEGTEAFF.